This record covers a single T cell receptor beta chain. The table lists this clonotype with a count of one. No cognate antigen has been identified for it. Base quality data are lacking; no much larger clone is found one base away. A single read is weak support. This specimen belongs to a study of CD8 T cells in Susac syndrome (dated by TCRdb to the late 2010s). With regard to the full study: Among the Susac syndrome patients who were sequenced, clinically active disease was present in more than 5 and clinical remission was observed in roughly 8. At blood withdrawal, Susac syndrome patients were either therapy-naive, taking corticosteroids (in some cases with IVIg as well), or taking IVIg alone. Repertoire sequencing was used to test whether CD8+ T cell activation and differentiation in Susac syndrome was antigen driven. What the study reported, not specific to this receptor: The study acknowledged that relatively few individuals were included in the TCR sequencing and HLA analysis. In patients with Susac syndrome, the CD4+ T cell repertoire showed no detectable clonal expansion.

Peripheral blood CD8+ and CD4+ T cells from healthy donors, Susac syndrome patients and multiple sclerosis patients were profiled by high-throughput TCR beta sequencing. Susac syndrome patients met recently defined diagnostic criteria for definite or probable disease. Bulk CD8+ and CD4+ T cells were purified by magnetic negative isolation, while CD8+ TEMRA cells were enriched using FACS. Blood was drawn into EDTA tubes, processed within 24 hours, and PBMCs were isolated by density gradient centrifugation. PBMCs intended for TCR sequencing were cryopreserved in liquid nitrogen and were subsequently thawed in a 37 degrees C water bath. The sorted or isolated CD4+, CD8+ and CD8+ TEMRA cells reached a purity of at least 90%. The germline ends are 9 bases apart after V is trimmed by 2 bases and J by 4 bases. Its CDR3 holds 13 amino acids, cysteine through phenylalanine. The CDR3 DNA has 39 bases and is translated from base 1. For CDR1 and CDR2, the germline V gene lists SGHDT and YYEEEE.

RNA was extracted using the RNeasy kit, and about 0.5 to 1 microgram was reverse transcribed with random hexamers. The immunoSEQ multiplex PCR assay, covering 54 Vbeta and 13 Jbeta segments, was used to amplify TCR beta CDR3 regions. To correct PCR amplification bias, a synthetic template baseline was used for both primer optimization and computational correction. The published analysis was carried out like this. Reads were annotated to V, D and J genes per IMGT and analyzed with immunoSEQ Analyzer, keeping only productive sequences. Clonality was calculated as one minus the Shannon entropy normalized by log2 of the number of productive unique sequences. For each patient and control, public and private clones were evaluated within the 100 most prevalent clones. Susac-specific clones were defined as absent from healthy and MS cohorts, 800 to 1,200 published viral clones and other ImmuneACCESS disease sequences. The public reads were reanalyzed by TCRdb: fastp trimming at Q25, MiXCR alignment, in-frame beta chains only. One record per CDR3 amino acid sequence lists the most common genes and DNA. None of the V and J calls come from the authors' own analysis; TCRdb made them. This sample holds 95,000 to 150,000 distinct CDR3 sequences; around 96% were observed only once. Approximately 0.15% of the sample is held by the ten biggest clonotypes.

The TCR comes from a human donor with Susac syndrome. The sequenced sample was CD4+ T cells from PBMCs. The chain is made from TRBV5-6 and TRBJ2-5; no D gene is confidently identified. The DNA reads as follows: TGTGCCAGCAGCTTTAGGATCGGAGAGACCCAGTACTTC. This is translated as CASSFRIGETQYF.